A selection of T cell receptor beta chains follows, all from one sample in a study of control samples from healthy donors and cancer patients. The assay was immunoSEQ multiplex PCR, and TCRdb's table has in-frame clones only and misses some. The table has about 140,000 clones, 75% to 95% seen once. The material sequenced was blood. These TCRs come from a man between 25 and 39 years old in good health. The CDR3 runs from the conserved cysteine through the conserved F or W. D genes are given only for firm matches. Expanded clones get a size class; other rows say once, few or many, or leave the size out.

j_call	d_call	clone_size	v_call	cdr3_nt	cdr3_aa
TRBJ1-2	-	once	TRBV28	TGTGCCAGCAGTCGTTCTACATATGGCTACACCTTC	CASSRSTYGYTF
TRBJ1-1	-	-	TRBV7-3	TGTGCCAGCAGCTTGGGGGCGGGCCTCTCTGAAGCTTTCTTT	CASSLGAGLSEAFF
TRBJ1-5	-	-	TRBV15	TGTGCCACCAGCAGAGATCGCGGGGCTTCCAATCAGCCCCAGCATTTT	CATSRDRGASNQPQHF
TRBJ1-4	-	-	TRBV7-9	TGTGCCAGCAGCTCGGCTCGACAGGCTTATAATGAAAAACTGTTTTTT	CASSSARQAYNEKLFF
TRBJ1-2	-	-	TRBV25-1	TGTGCCAGCAGTGAAAGTTCCCGCAGGCCAAACTATGGCTACACCTTC	CASSESSRRPNYGYTF
TRBJ2-1	-	-	TRBV13	TGTGCCAGCAGCTTAGCTTTGGGGGGCAATGAGCAGTTCTTC	CASSLALGGNEQFF
TRBJ1-1	TRBD1	once	TRBV5-1	TGCGCCAGCAGCTGGCAGGGGGCAGGGGCTGAAGCTTTCTTT	CASSWQGAGAEAFF
TRBJ2-1	TRBD2	-	TRBV4-1	TGCGCCAGCAGCCAAGATCCCCTTCTAGCGGGGGGGTTCAATGAGCAGTTCTTC	CASSQDPLLAGGFNEQFF
TRBJ2-2	-	-	TRBV5-4	TGTGCCAGCAGCTGGGGCTGGGCAGGGGACACCGGGGAGCTGTTTTTT	CASSWGWAGDTGELFF
TRBJ2-7	TRBD1	-	TRBV2	TGTGCCAGCAGGGACAGGGCCTACGAGCAGTACTTC	CASRDRAYEQYF
TRBJ1-3	-	-	TRBV5-6	TGTGCCAGCAGCTTGAGGCAGACTCATGATGGAAACACCATATATTTT	CASSLRQTHDGNTIYF
TRBJ1-1	TRBD1	once	TRBV11-2	TGTGCCAGCAGTACGACAGGGTACACTGAAGCTTTCTTT	CASSTTGYTEAFF
TRBJ2-5	TRBD2	-	TRBV3-1/TRBV3-2	TGTGCCAGCAGCCGGCCGGGACTAGCCCTCCAAGAGACCCAGTACTTC	CASSRPGLALQETQYF
TRBJ1-1	-	-	TRBV12-3/TRBV12-4	TGTGCCAGCAGTTTAATGGGCAGAGAAGCTTTCTTT	CASSLMGREAFF
TRBJ2-2	-	once	TRBV30	TGTGCCTGGGAGAACCCATGGACAAAGAGGACCGGGGAGCTGTTTTTT	CAWENPWTKRTGELFF